This T cell receptor beta chain was recorded in a study of control samples from healthy donors and cancer patients. This clone appeared a few times. Trimming cost V 1 base and J 3 bases; bases outside gene matches: 3. Germline V gene lookup returns CDR1 SGHRS and CDR2 YFSETQ. This CDR3 region has 15 residues. Method: immunoSEQ multiplex PCR; TCRdb's copy keeps in-frame clones and lacks some. The sample holds roughly 170,000 clones, around 88% seen once. Material for sequencing was blood. The sequence derives from a woman in her 30s in good health. The rearrangement links TRBV5-1 to TRBJ2-1, with 8 nucleotides matching TRBD2. This CDR3 reads CASSLSGGNYNEQFF. The DNA for the CDR3 is TGCGCCAGCAGCTTGAGCGGGGGAAACTACAATGAGCAGTTCTTC.